A selection of T cell receptor beta chains follows, all from one sample in a study of T cells after posttransplantation cyclophosphamide. Libraries were prepared by immunoSEQ multiplex PCR; TCRdb keeps only in-frame clonotypes and omits some of them. In the table there are a few thousand clones, 61% of which are singletons. The sample comprised memory CD8+ T cells sorted from blood. These TCRs come from a woman aged 55-70 years in good health, CMV-negative, and a related stem cell transplant donor. CDR3s include the opening cysteine and the closing phenylalanine or tryptophan. The D gene is left open where the match is weak. Clone size is shown for a subset of rows, as once, few, many or a class of expanded clone.

d_call,j_call,v_call,clone_size,cdr3_nt,cdr3_aa
.,TRBJ2-2,TRBV19,.,TGTGCCAGTAGTATAGGGGGCCCGAACACCGGGGAGCTGTTTTTT,CASSIGGPNTGELFF
.,TRBJ2-1,TRBV9,.,TGTGCCAGCAGCTTGCCGGGATTTGGTGGCAATGAGCAGTTCTTC,CASSLPGFGGNEQFF
.,TRBJ1-4,TRBV7-9,medium-sized,TGTGCCAGCAGCTCGCCGACGACAGTAAAGACCCTAACTAATGAAAAACTGTTTTTT,CASSSPTTVKTLTNEKLFF
.,TRBJ1-1,TRBV19,few,TGTGCCAGTAGTATCGGGAACACTGAAGCTTTCTTT,CASSIGNTEAFF
TRBD2,TRBJ2-3,TRBV7-9,.,TGTGCCAGTGCGGGGACTAGCGGAACAGATACGCAGTATTTT,CASAGTSGTDTQYF
TRBD2,TRBJ2-7,TRBV27,few,TGTGCCAGCAGTTCTCCCGGGACTAGGCGCTACGAGCAGTACTTC,CASSSPGTRRYEQYF
TRBD2,TRBJ2-7,TRBV5-4,.,TGTGCCAGCAGCTCTAGCGGGAGGGCCTACGAGCAGTACTTC,CASSSSGRAYEQYF
.,TRBJ2-2,TRBV28,few,TGTGCCAGCAGTTTAATAGGTGGGAGAACCGGGGAGCTGTTTTTT,CASSLIGGRTGELFF
.,TRBJ1-1,TRBV4-2,few,TGTGCCAGCAGCTTGGCCTCGGGGGTGAACACTGAAGCTTTCTTT,CASSLASGVNTEAFF
.,TRBJ2-7,TRBV5-5,.,TGTGCCAGCAGCTTGGGAGGCCACTACGAGCAGTACTTC,CASSLGGHYEQYF
TRBD1,TRBJ2-7,TRBV27,.,TGTGCCAGCAGTCGACAGGGGATGTCCTACGAGCAGTACTTC,CASSRQGMSYEQYF
.,TRBJ1-1,TRBV5-1,.,TGCGCCAGCAGCCCACAGGGAGAGAACACTGAAGCTTTCTTT,CASSPQGENTEAFF
.,TRBJ2-7,TRBV27,.,TGTGCCAGCAGTCCCCCCGAACAATCCTACGAGCAGTACTTC,CASSPPEQSYEQYF
.,TRBJ2-1,TRBV7-9,few,TGTGCCAGCAGCTTACCCTTGAGATCTGAGCAGTTCTTC,CASSLPLRSEQFF
.,TRBJ2-1,TRBV27,.,TGTGCCAGCAGTTCGTTGACTAGGCCGACCTACAATGAGCAGTTCTTC,CASSSLTRPTYNEQFF
.,TRBJ2-2,TRBV7-3,.,TGTGCCAGCAGCCCTCGGACTTCTACCTACACCGGGGAGCTGTTTTTT,CASSPRTSTYTGELFF
.,TRBJ1-1,TRBV19,.,TGTGCCAGTAGTTTGATGGACAGCCTGACTGAAGCTTTCTTT,CASSLMDSLTEAFF
.,TRBJ1-5,TRBV2,few,TGTGCCAGCAGTGATAATAGGGGTAGCAATCAGCCCCAGCATTTT,CASSDNRGSNQPQHF
.,TRBJ2-2,TRBV6-4,.,TGTGCCAGCAGTGAAGCCCACTCCACCGGGGAGCTGTTTTTT,CASSEAHSTGELFF
.,TRBJ1-4,TRBV4-3,.,TGCGCCAGCAGCCGCCTTGGACAGAGCGATGAAAAACTGTTTTTT,CASSRLGQSDEKLFF
TRBD1,TRBJ1-2,TRBV28,.,TGTGCCAGCAGTTCACTTGGGACAGTCCTTCCCTATGGCTACACCTTC,CASSSLGTVLPYGYTF
TRBD1,TRBJ2-7,TRBV19,medium-sized,TGTGCCAGTAGTAGCACACGACAGGGCGGCCGCGAGCAGTACTTC,CASSSTRQGGREQYF
TRBD1,TRBJ2-7,TRBV7-9,.,TGTGCCAGCAGCCCTCGGGGACAGGGCCACGAGCAGTACTTC,CASSPRGQGHEQYF
.,TRBJ2-2,TRBV6-1,.,TGTGCCAGCAGTGACGATCACGGGGGCACCGGGGAGCTGTTTTTT,CASSDDHGGTGELFF
.,TRBJ2-7,TRBV12-1,medium-sized,TGTGCCACCCAGACAGGGGGCTTTTCCTACGAGCAGTACTTC,CATQTGGFSYEQYF
.,TRBJ2-1,TRBV7-9,.,TGTGCCAGCAGCTTAGTCGGTTTAGGTCTAGCGCCATACAATGAGCAGTTCTTC,CASSLVGLGLAPYNEQFF
.,TRBJ2-7,TRBV27,.,TGTGCCAGCAGTACCAGGGTCGGCGAGCAGTACTTC,CASSTRVGEQYF
.,TRBJ2-3,TRBV28,.,TGTGCCAGCAGCCCTAGGGGGACGTGGGATACGCAGTATTTT,CASSPRGTWDTQYF
.,TRBJ2-1,TRBV6-1,.,TGTGCCAGCAGTGAATCAGACAGCTACAATGAGCAGTTCTTC,CASSESDSYNEQFF
TRBD2,TRBJ2-7,TRBV27,.,TGTGCCAGCAGTTTATCCGCGGGAGAAATCTACGAGCAGTACTTC,CASSLSAGEIYEQYF
.,TRBJ2-1,TRBV9,.,TGTGCCAGCAGCGTAGAAGGGGGAGTGGAGTTCTTC,CASSVEGGVEFF
.,TRBJ1-2,TRBV28,medium-sized,TGTGCCAGCAGTTTGGGACAAAACTATGGCTACACCTTC,CASSLGQNYGYTF
TRBD2,TRBJ2-4,TRBV11-1,.,TGTGCCAGCAGCCTGACTAGCACGAACATTCAGTACTTC,CASSLTSTNIQYF
.,TRBJ1-1,TRBV7-6,few,TGTGCCAGCAGCTTACTTGCAGGTACCACTGAAGCTTTCTTT,CASSLLAGTTEAFF
.,TRBJ2-1,TRBV19,.,TGTGCCAGTAGTATAGATCCCCAGGCCAATGAGCAGTTCTTC,CASSIDPQANEQFF
TRBD2,TRBJ2-5,TRBV5-1,once,TGCGCCAGCAGCTTGTGGGGCGGGAGTGTTGAGACCCAGTACTTC,CASSLWGGSVETQYF
TRBD2,TRBJ2-7,TRBV30,.,TGTGCCTGGAGTTATGGGGGAGGGCACGACGAGCAGTACTTC,CAWSYGGGHDEQYF
TRBD1,TRBJ1-4,TRBV9,.,TGTGCCAGCAGCGTATCAGGGGGGGAAAAACTGTTTTTT,CASSVSGGEKLFF
.,TRBJ1-2,TRBV30,.,TGTGCCTGGACCTTGGACTCCGGCGGCTACACCTTC,CAWTLDSGGYTF
TRBD2,TRBJ2-3,TRBV4-3,.,TGCGCCAGCAGCCAGGCCCTAGCGGGGGGGCCGTCAGATACGCAGTATTTT,CASSQALAGGPSDTQYF
.,TRBJ1-3,TRBV19,few,TGTGCCAGTAGTATGCAGTTCTCTGGAAACACCATATATTTT,CASSMQFSGNTIYF